This T cell receptor (beta chain) was documented in a study of OX40 agonist ivuxolimab in advanced cancers. Across the whole study: Cancers in dose escalation were hepatocellular, melanoma, renal cell and head and neck. The group had a mean age of about 60 years, ranged from 23 to 79, and was 82.7% male. A history of anti-PD-1, anti-PD-L1 or anti-CTLA-4 therapy was acceptable, and 40% had some.

On this clone: What it binds is unknown.

Some clones are missing from TCRdb's copy, which holds only in-frame ones; the method was immunoSEQ multiplex PCR. The repertoire holds tens of thousands of clones, with less than 85% as singletons. Study-wide results and limits: There were, on average, more expanded clones in CD8+ T cells than in CD4+.

J was trimmed by 7 bases and V by 4 bases; bases with no gene match: 12. From germline, CDR1 is SGHRS and CDR2 YFSETQ. The CDR3 runs 16 residues. The sequenced sample was CD4+ or CD8+ T cells sorted from blood, obtained in a trial of the OX40 agonist ivuxolimab. This receptor was identified in an adult with an advanced solid tumor such as melanoma, head and neck, liver or kidney cancer. The chain carries TRBV5-1 and TRBJ2-1; the match to TRBD2 covers 9 bases. The DNA of the CDR3 is TGCGCCAGCAGCCTCGGACCCAGACTAGCGGCAAATGAGCAGTTCTTC. It specifies CASSLGPRLAANEQFF.